The 4 T cell receptor beta chains listed next were all sequenced from one sample in a study of naive and memory T cell subsets. An equimolar mix of two oligonucleotides served as the beta constant-region primer for TRBC1 and TRBC2. Each CDR3 protein gets one entry after TCRdb re-called the UMI-ligation and nested PCR reads with MiXCR. The table includes 120,000 to 150,000 distinct CDR3 sequences, 17% detected once. Sequenced: naive CD4+ T cells from blood. The receptors shown here come from a human donor in good health.

This chain joins TRBV4-1 and TRBJ1-1; no firm D call. The ends were cut back, 3 bases at V and 3 bases at J, with 17 bases in the middle. There are 16 residues in the CDR3. In germline, CDR1 is MGHRA, CDR2 YSYEKL. The CDR3 loop is CASSHISFIPDTEAFF. As DNA, the CDR3 is TGCGCCAGCAGCCATATATCCTTCATTCCGGACACTGAAGCTTTCTTT.

There are many counts of this clonotype. The rearrangement joins TRBV29-1 to TRBJ2-7, with 9 bases matching TRBD1. CDR3 length equals 15 residues. Germline V gene sequence: CDR1 SQVTM, CDR2 ANQGSEA. The ends lost 7 bases at V and 1 base at J; junction bases unmatched: 11. CDR3 residues: CSALPGGQGSYEQYF. The DNA for the CDR3 is TGCAGCGCTCTCCCAGGGGGACAGGGTTCCTACGAGCAGTACTTC.

J is TRBJ1-5 and V is TRBV6-5; tentative D call: TRBD1 (6 bases). Trimming pared 6 bases from V and 0 bases from J, leaving 9 bases between. CDR3 length equals 14 residues. Per germline, CDR1 MNHEY and CDR2 SVGAGI. The CDR3 loop is CASSHRVSNQPQHF. CDR3 in DNA: TGTGCCAGCAGCCACAGGGTTAGCAATCAGCCCCAGCATTTT.

The chain has TRBV5-1 and TRBJ2-6; 8 bases map to TRBD1. Germline V gene sequence: CDR1 SGHRS, CDR2 YFSETQ. CDR3 size: 15 residues. V lost 6 bases to trimming and J lost 4 bases; unmatched junction nucleotides: 6. As DNA, the CDR3 is TGCGCCAGCACGCCAGGGGGCTCCGGGGCCAACGTCCTGACTTTC. This gives the protein CASTPGGSGANVLTF.